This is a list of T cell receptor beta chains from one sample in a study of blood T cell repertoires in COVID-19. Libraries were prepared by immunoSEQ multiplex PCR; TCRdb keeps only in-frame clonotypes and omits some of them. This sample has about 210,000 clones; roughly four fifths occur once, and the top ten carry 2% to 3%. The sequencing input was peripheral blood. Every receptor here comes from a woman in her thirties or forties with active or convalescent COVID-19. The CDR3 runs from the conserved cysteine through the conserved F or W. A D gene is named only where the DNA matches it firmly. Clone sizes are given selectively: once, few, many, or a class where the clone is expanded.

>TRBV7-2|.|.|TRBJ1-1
TGTGCCAGCAGCTTAGCGTTCGGCACTGAAGCTTTCTTT
CASSLAFGTEAFF
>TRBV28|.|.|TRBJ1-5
TGTGCCAGCAGTGGCCCTGGGGACAACATCCAGCCCCAGCATTTT
CASSGPGDNIQPQHF
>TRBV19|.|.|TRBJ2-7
TGTGCCAGTAGTGCCTCCGGGACACCATCCTACGAGCAGTACTTC
CASSASGTPSYEQYF
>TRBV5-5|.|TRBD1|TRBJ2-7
TGTGCCAGCAGCTTGCAGGGACAGGGATCCTACGAGCAGTACTTC
CASSLQGQGSYEQYF
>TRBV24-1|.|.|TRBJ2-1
TGTGCCACCGGCCCATCCAGCGCGGTTGATGGATCCGTACACAATGAGCAGTTCTTC
CATGPSSAVDGSVHNEQFF
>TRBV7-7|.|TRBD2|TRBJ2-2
TGTGCTAGCAGCTCCGGACTAGCGGGGTTGGGGGAGCTGTTTTTT
CASSSGLAGLGELFF
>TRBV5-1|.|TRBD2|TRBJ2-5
TGCGCCAGCAGCGTCGTACTAGCGGGGCAAGAGACCCAGTACTTC
CASSVVLAGQETQYF
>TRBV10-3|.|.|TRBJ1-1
TGTGCCACTTCTCAGGGCATGAACACTGAAGCTTTCTTT
CATSQGMNTEAFF
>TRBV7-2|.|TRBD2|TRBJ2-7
TGTGCCAGCAGCCCAATCCAGTTACTAGCGGGAGGGGGTTACGAGCAGTACTTC
CASSPIQLLAGGGYEQYF
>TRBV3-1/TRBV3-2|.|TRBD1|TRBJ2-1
TGTGCCAGCAGCCCAACCCAGGGGGCCTCCTACAATGAGCAGTTCTTC
CASSPTQGASYNEQFF
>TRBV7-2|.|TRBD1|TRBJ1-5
TGTGCCAGCAGTCTGGACAGGGAGCAGCCCCAGCATTTT
CASSLDREQPQHF
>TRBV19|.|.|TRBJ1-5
TGTGCCAGTAGACCCACAGGAAATCAGCCCCAGCATTTT
CASRPTGNQPQHF
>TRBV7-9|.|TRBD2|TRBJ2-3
TGTGCCAGCAGCTTAGTAGCGGGGGACACAGATACGCAGTATTTT
CASSLVAGDTDTQYF
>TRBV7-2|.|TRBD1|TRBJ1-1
TGTGCCAGCAGCTCTGACAGGGATACTGAAGCTTTCTTT
CASSSDRDTEAFF
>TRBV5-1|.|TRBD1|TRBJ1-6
TGCGCCAGCAGCGTGGACAGGTTTTCACCCCTCCACTTT
CASSVDRFSPLHF
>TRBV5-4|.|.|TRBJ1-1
TGTGCCAGCAGCTCTGGACAGATGAACACTGAAGCTTTCTTT
CASSSGQMNTEAFF
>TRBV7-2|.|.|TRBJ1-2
TGTGCCAGCAGCCCCCGGAGGGCAGCCGCCCCTACTAACTATGGCTACACCTTC
CASSPRRAAAPTNYGYTF
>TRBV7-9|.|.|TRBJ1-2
TGTGCCAGCCGTATAAGGACGGGGAACTATGGCTACACCTTC
CASRIRTGNYGYTF
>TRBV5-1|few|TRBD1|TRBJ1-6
TGCGCCAGCAGCTTTCGGACAGGAGCAAAGTCACCCCTCCACTTT
CASSFRTGAKSPLHF
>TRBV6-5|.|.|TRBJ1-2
TGTGCCAGCAGTTACCCGAACCAGGGTCTAGATGGCTACACCTTC
CASSYPNQGLDGYTF
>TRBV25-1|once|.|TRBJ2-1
TGTGCCAGCAGTGAATTTATAGGGGATCCTGAGCAGTTCTTC
CASSEFIGDPEQFF
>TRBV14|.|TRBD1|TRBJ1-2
TGTGCCAGCAGCCAGCTGACAGGGGGAAAGGGCTACACCTTC
CASSQLTGGKGYTF
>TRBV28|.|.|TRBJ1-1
TGTGCCAGCAGTTATATCTGGGAGGGCGGCACTGAAGCTTTCTTT
CASSYIWEGGTEAFF
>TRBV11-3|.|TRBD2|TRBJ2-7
TGTGCCAGCCGGGGGGTAGCGGGAGGTGCCTACGAGCAGTACTTC
CASRGVAGGAYEQYF
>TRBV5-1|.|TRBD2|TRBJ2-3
TGCGCCAGCAGCTTGGGCGGGGGGGCAGATACGCAGTATTTT
CASSLGGGADTQYF
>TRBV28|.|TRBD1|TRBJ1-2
TGTGCCAGCAGGACAGGGGGCAGGGACTATGGCTACACCTTC
CASRTGGRDYGYTF
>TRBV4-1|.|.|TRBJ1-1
TGCGCCAGCAGGCTTACCTCGACAGTAAACACTGAAGCTTTCTTT
CASRLTSTVNTEAFF
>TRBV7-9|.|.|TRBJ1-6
TGTGCCAGCAGCTTATCCTCGGATTCACCCCTCCACTTT
CASSLSSDSPLHF
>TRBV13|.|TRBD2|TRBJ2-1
TGTGCCAGCAGCTTAGGGTCTAGCGGGAGAAAAAATGAGCAGTTCTTC
CASSLGSSGRKNEQFF
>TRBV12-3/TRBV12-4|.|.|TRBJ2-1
TGTGCCAGCAATAACCATCCGAGGAATGAGCAGTTCTTC
CASNNHPRNEQFF
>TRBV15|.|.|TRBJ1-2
TGTGCCACCAGCAGAGAAATTTCTTTCTATGGCTACACCTTC
CATSREISFYGYTF
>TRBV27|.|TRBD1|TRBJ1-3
TGTGCCAGCAGTCTCCGGGACAGGGGACACTCAAGCTCTGGAAACACCATATATTTT
CASSLRDRGHSSSGNTIYF
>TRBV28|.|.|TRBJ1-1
TGTGCCAGCAGTGCGGCATTTTCTGGAGGGAACACTGAAGCTTTCTTT
CASSAAFSGGNTEAFF
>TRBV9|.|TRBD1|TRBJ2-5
TGTGCCAGCAGCGAAATGACAGGGAATGGGGAGACCCAGTACTTC
CASSEMTGNGETQYF
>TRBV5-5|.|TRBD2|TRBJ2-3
TGTGCCAGCAGCCCTAGCGGGAGGGCTCGACAAGATACGCAGTATTTT
CASSPSGRARQDTQYF
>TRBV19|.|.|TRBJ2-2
TGTGCCAGTAATCCCCGCCGACTAGCCGGGGAGCTGTTTTTT
CASNPRRLAGELFF
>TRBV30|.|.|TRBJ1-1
TGTGCCTGGGGGGACTTGGGTCTCACTGAAGCTTTCTTT
CAWGDLGLTEAFF
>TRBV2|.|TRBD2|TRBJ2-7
TGTGCCAGCATGCGGGGGGATGGCTCCTACGAGCAGTACTTC
CASMRGDGSYEQYF
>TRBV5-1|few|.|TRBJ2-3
TGCGCCAGCAGACGCGGGGACAGTCCAGCAGATACGCAGTATTTT
CASRRGDSPADTQYF
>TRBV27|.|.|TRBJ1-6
TGTGCCAGCAGTCCCGGACAGCTCCCCATCCCCCTCCACTTT
CASSPGQLPIPLHF
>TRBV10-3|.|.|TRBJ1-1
TGTGCCATCAGCTGGGACACCCTTTCCCCTGAAGCTTTCTTT
CAISWDTLSPEAFF
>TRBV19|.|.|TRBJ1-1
TGTGCCAGTAGTCCTCCAGGGAACACTGAAGCTTTCTTT
CASSPPGNTEAFF
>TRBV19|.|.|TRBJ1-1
TGTGCCAGTAGTCCAGGAGAGGCGGGCGTTGAAGCTTTCTTT
CASSPGEAGVEAFF
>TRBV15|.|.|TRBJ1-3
TGTGCCACCAGCCTAGACAGGTTCTCTGGAAACACCATATATTTT
CATSLDRFSGNTIYF